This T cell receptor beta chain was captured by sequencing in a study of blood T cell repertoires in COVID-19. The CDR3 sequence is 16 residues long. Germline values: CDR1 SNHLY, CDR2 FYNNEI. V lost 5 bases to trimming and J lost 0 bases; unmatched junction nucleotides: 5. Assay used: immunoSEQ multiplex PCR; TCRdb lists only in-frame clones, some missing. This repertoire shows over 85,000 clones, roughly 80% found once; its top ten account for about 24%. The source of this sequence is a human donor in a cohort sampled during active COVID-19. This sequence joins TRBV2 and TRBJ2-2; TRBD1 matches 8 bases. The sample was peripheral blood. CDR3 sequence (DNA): TGTGCCAGCAGTTCCGGGACAGGCCCGAACACCGGGGAGCTGTTTTTT. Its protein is CASSSGTGPNTGELFF.